The TCR beta chain described here comes from a study of shared T cell receptors in the human thymus. V was clipped by 6 bases and J by 7 bases; unmatched bases: 15. This CDR3 is built from 15 residues. Germline loops: CDR1 MNHEY, CDR2 SVGAGI. This table comes from immunoSEQ multiplex PCR, and its TCRdb copy is limited to in-frame clones, with some not included. The sample includes hundreds of thousands of clones, more than 85% of them seen just once. Specimen: thymocytes. The sequence was collected from a human donor. This chain joins TRBV6-5 and TRBJ2-7; 7 bases agree with TRBD2. CDR3 DNA: TGTGCCAGCAGGGCCCTTGCGGGAGTAGTGGAGGAGCAGTACTTC. As protein: CASRALAGVVEEQYF.